A single sample is the source of the 30 T cell receptor beta chains below, sequenced in a study of siplizumab effects on memory and regulatory T cells. Clones were sequenced by immunoSEQ multiplex PCR, and TCRdb holds only the in-frame ones, with some missing. The data show more than 70,000 clones, 95% seen once. Specimen: CD8+ T cells sorted from blood. These receptors were collected from a human donor in good health.

The chain uses TRBV6-5 and TRBJ1-2; tentatively, D is TRBD1 (6 bases). Germline V CDR1 and CDR2: MNHEY, SVGAGI. Deletions cut 0 bases from V and 7 bases from J, with 12 bases between. This CDR3 spans 14 amino acids. The CDR3 DNA sequence: TGTGCCAGCAGTTACTCCGAACAGGGTCTTGGCTACACCTTC. Translation: CASSYSEQGLGYTF.

V is TRBV4-1 and J is TRBJ2-7, with no clear D. CDR3 length: 14 amino acids. Trimming took 6 bases from V and 0 from J, leaving 12 bases between them. In germline, CDR1 is MGHRA, CDR2 YSYEKL. The CDR3 bases are TGCGCCAGCAGTCAGCTGCTGAGCTCCTACGAGCAGTACTTC. It is translated as CASSQLLSSYEQYF.

This chain links TRBV7-6 with TRBJ2-3; 11 bases match TRBD2. The germline CDR1 and CDR2 sequences are SGHVS and FNYEAQ. With V trimmed by 5 bases and J by 4 bases, 8 bases remained unmatched. The CDR3 length is 16 residues. This CDR3 is CASSQITSGRADTQYF. The CDR3 DNA reads TGTGCCAGCAGCCAGATAACTAGCGGGAGAGCAGATACGCAGTATTTT.

The chain combines TRBV11-3 with TRBJ2-1, with 11 positions matching TRBD1. V was pared by 5 bases and J by 5 bases, with 11 bases of the junction left unmatched. In germline, CDR1 is SGHNT, CDR2 YENEEA. CDR3 length: 17 amino acids. CDR3 residues: CASSAFVGQGAHNEQFF. CDR3 sequence (DNA): TGTGCCAGCAGCGCCTTTGTTGGACAGGGGGCACACAATGAGCAGTTCTTC.

The chain is built from TRBV5-1 and TRBJ1-3; TRBD1 matches at 8 bases. CDR3 length: 17 amino acids. With V trimmed by 1 base and J by 4 bases, 10 bases remained unmatched. From germline, CDR1 is SGHRS and CDR2 YFSETQ. CDR3: CASSLPGQGEFGNTIYF. CDR3 coding DNA: TGCGCCAGCAGCTTGCCCGGACAGGGCGAGTTCGGAAACACCATATATTTT.

V gene TRBV7-9 combines with J gene TRBJ2-1; 10 nucleotides align to TRBD2. The CDR3 sequence is 14 residues long. Germline assignment: CDR1 SEHNR and CDR2 FQNEAQ (reference sequence). With 6 bases clipped from V and 10 bases from J, the junction kept 9 bases outside the gene matches. CDR3 loop: CASSSTGTSEEQFF. CDR3 coding DNA: TGTGCCAGCAGTTCCACTGGGACTAGCGAGGAGCAGTTCTTC.

This chain uses TRBV9 with TRBJ2-1, with D maybe TRBD2 (5 bases). Germline values: CDR1 SGDLS, CDR2 YYNGEE. This CDR3 is 15 amino acids long. V shed 3 bases and J shed 2 bases, with 12 bases lying between them. CDR3 amino acids: CASSDSGSTYNEQFF. DNA for the CDR3: TGTGCCAGCAGCGACAGCGGTTCTACCTACAATGAGCAGTTCTTC.

The V gene is TRBV5-1, the J gene TRBJ2-1; TRBD2 agrees at 10 bases. V dropped 4 bases and J dropped 5; count of bases not matched to a gene: 9. Germline CDR1 and CDR2: SGHRS and YFSETQ. This CDR3 has 16 amino acids. The CDR3 nucleotides read TGCGCCAGCAGCCCAATTATAGCGGGAGGCGACAATGAGCAGTTCTTC. Translated, it gives CASSPIIAGGDNEQFF.

The chain has TRBV7-9 and TRBJ2-7, with 7 bases matching TRBD2. V was pared by 4 bases and J by 4 bases, with 10 bases of the junction left unmatched. This CDR3 is built from 15 residues. Germline V lookup: CDR1 SEHNR, CDR2 FQNEAQ (reference sequence). DNA of the CDR3: TGTGCCAGCAGCTCTACGTCGAGCGGGACGTACGAGCAGTACTTC. Translation gives CASSSTSSGTYEQYF.

This sequence joins TRBV7-9 and TRBJ2-7, with 8 nucleotides matching TRBD2. Germline values: CDR1 SEHNR, CDR2 FQNEAQ (reference sequence). V trimming: 5 bases; J trimming: 5 bases; junction bases outside the gene matches: 14. The CDR3 loop spans 16 amino acids. The CDR3 protein is CASSQKTSVLADEQYF. CDR3 in DNA: TGTGCCAGCAGCCAAAAGACTAGCGTGTTGGCAGACGAGCAGTACTTC.

This rearrangement joins TRBV4-1 to TRBJ2-7; 11 bases are shared with TRBD2. V shed 3 bases, J shed 1 base, and the junction held 5 bases outside the gene matches. In germline, CDR1 is MGHRA, CDR2 YSYEKL. This CDR3 spans 16 amino acids. Here the CDR3 reads CASSHPTSGKSYEQYF. The DNA for the CDR3 is TGCGCCAGCAGCCATCCGACTAGCGGGAAATCCTACGAGCAGTACTTC.

Here the CDR3 reads CASSPRVVSSLAGVPDTQYF. In nucleotides, the CDR3 is TGTGCCAGCAGTCCCCGAGTCGTGAGTTCTCTAGCGGGAGTCCCCGATACGCAGTATTTT. The chain recombines TRBV27 with TRBJ2-3; 10 nucleotides line up with TRBD2. Germline V CDR1 and CDR2: MNHEY, SMNVEV (reference sequence). The CDR3 totals 20 residues. With 5 bases clipped from V and 6 bases from J, the junction kept 23 bases outside the gene matches.

The chain recombines TRBV27 with TRBJ2-1, with 15 nucleotides matching TRBD2. The CDR3 consists of 18 residues. V shed 5 bases and J 2 bases; nucleotides not matched to a gene: 7. The germline V gene encodes CDR1 MNHEY and CDR2 SMNVEV (reference sequence). For the CDR3, the DNA is TGTGCCAGCAGTGCGGGGGGACTAGCGGGAGGCCCCTACAATGAGCAGTTCTTC. It translates to CASSAGGLAGGPYNEQFF.

The rearrangement links TRBV6-6 to TRBJ2-7; the match to TRBD2 covers 7 bases. The germline V gene encodes CDR1 MNHNY and CDR2 SVGAGI (reference sequence). Trimming at V came to 2 bases and at J to 0 bases, leaving 4 bases not matched to a gene. The CDR3 covers 15 residues. The CDR3 spells CASSYVGGSSYEQYF. CDR3 coding DNA: TGTGCCAGCAGTTACGTAGGCGGGAGCTCCTACGAGCAGTACTTC.

This clone was recorded once. The genes are TRBV19 and TRBJ2-1; D may correspond to TRBD1 or TRBD2 (5 bases each). There are 18 residues in the CDR3. With 7 bases removed from V and 1 base from J, the gap between germline ends came to 23 bases. The germline gives CDR1 LNHDA, CDR2 SQIVND (reference sequence). The CDR3 reads CASTRQRENYASYNEQFF. The CDR3 region has the DNA TGTGCCAGTACCCGACAGAGGGAAAACTATGCTTCCTACAATGAGCAGTTCTTC. The whole variable domain, filled in from reference TRBV19 and TRBJ2-1, reads DGGITQSPKYLFRKEGQNVTLSCEQNLNHDAMYWYRQDPGQGLRLIYYSQIVNDFQKGDIAEGYSVSREKKESFPLTVTSAQKNPTAFYLCASTRQRENYASYNEQFFGPGTRLTVL.

The rearrangement joins TRBV15 to TRBJ2-1; no reliable D call. The CDR3 length is 13 residues. V lost 4 bases and J lost 8, with 12 bases in between. CDR1 LNHNV and CDR2 YYDKDF come from the germline V gene (reference sequence). CDR3 amino acids: CATSTSLAYEQFF. The CDR3 DNA follows: TGTGCCACCAGCACATCTCTTGCGTATGAGCAGTTCTTC.

The chain combines TRBV6-5 with TRBJ2-7; TRBD2 is a possible D gene (6 bases). Germline V gene data show CDR1 as MNHEY and CDR2 as SVGAGI. V was shortened by 2 bases and J by 3 bases, with 14 bases between the two germline ends. The CDR3 is 15 amino acids. The CDR3 loop reads CASSYAGGGGYEQYF. CDR3 bases: TGTGCCAGCAGTTACGCCGGGGGTGGAGGCTACGAGCAGTACTTC.

V and J are TRBV29-1 and TRBJ2-1; 11 bases map to TRBD2. V was clipped by 2 bases and J by 4 bases; unmatched bases: 1. The CDR3 has 14 amino acids. Germline CDR1 is SQVTM and CDR2 is ANQGSEA. DNA of the CDR3: TGCAGCGTTGAACTAGCGGGAGGTTACAATGAGCAGTTCTTC. Translating it yields CSVELAGGYNEQFF.

J is TRBJ2-7 and V is TRBV7-9; 8 bases match TRBD2. Germline-derived CDR1 and CDR2 are SEHNR and FQNEAQ (reference sequence). The V segment lost 1 base and the J segment 6 bases; nucleotides outside the gene matches: 5. This CDR3 is built from 14 residues. The CDR3, as DNA: TGTGCCAGCAGCTTAGACGGACTAGCTTCCGAGCAGTACTTC. This translates into CASSLDGLASEQYF.

J is TRBJ1-1 and V is TRBV19; D remains ambiguous. There are 14 residues in the CDR3. Germline V gives CDR1 LNHDA, CDR2 SQIVND (reference sequence). V lost 6 bases and J lost 3, with 14 bases in between. DNA of the CDR3: TGTGCCAGTAGCCCTCGGCGACGGGACACTGAAGCTTTCTTT. It encodes CASSPRRRDTEAFF. Full variable domain (rest looked up from reference TRBV19 and TRBJ1-1): DGGITQSPKYLFRKEGQNVTLSCEQNLNHDAMYWYRQDPGQGLRLIYYSQIVNDFQKGDIAEGYSVSREKKESFPLTVTSAQKNPTAFYLCASSPRRRDTEAFFGQGTRLTVV.

CDR3 protein: CASSIAGTSGRSHEQYF. The CDR3 DNA sequence: TGTGCCAGTAGTATCGCCGGGACTAGCGGGAGGAGCCACGAGCAGTACTTC. The genes are TRBV19 and TRBJ2-7, with 15 positions matching TRBD2. Trimming took 3 bases from V and 5 from J; bases not matched to a gene: 8. The germline V gene has CDR1 LNHDA and CDR2 SQIVND (reference sequence). The CDR3 consists of 17 residues.

This clone came up once. The genes are TRBV7-2 and TRBJ1-1, with a tentative D call TRBD1 (6 bases). V shed 5 bases and J shed 5 bases, with 18 bases lying between them. The germline gives CDR1 SGHTA, CDR2 FQGNSA. The CDR3 loop spans 15 amino acids. CDR3 coding DNA: TGTGCCAGCAGCGCCTCGACAGGTACTGGGACTGAAGCTTTCTTT. Its translation is CASSASTGTGTEAFF.

The chain joins TRBV7-2 to TRBJ1-1; TRBD1 matches 7 bases. Germline CDR1 SGHTA, CDR2 FQGNSA. Trimming cost V 6 bases and J 8 bases; bases outside gene matches: 15. The CDR3 has 15 residues. CDR3 protein: CASRPAGGGQLEAFF. Written as DNA, the CDR3 is TGTGCCAGCAGACCCGCGGGAGGGGGCCAATTGGAAGCTTTCTTT.

This clone was observed a few times. The same CDR3 is also encoded by other DNA sequences in this sample. The CDR3 DNA is TGTGCCAGTAGTATAGGGTACGAGCAGTACTTC. This translates into CASSIGYEQYF. The chain couples TRBV19 to TRBJ2-7; D is uncertain. The CDR3 is 11 residues long. Between the trimmed V and J ends, which lost 1 base and 4 bases, there was a span of 2 bases. Germline values: CDR1 LNHDA, CDR2 SQIVND (reference sequence).

The V call is TRBV18, the J call TRBJ2-5; D remains ambiguous. V was trimmed by 3 bases and J by 5 bases, leaving 16 bases between them. The CDR3 totals 15 residues. CDR1 is KGHSH, CDR2 LQKENI, per germline. The CDR3 is CASSPDYAVGETQYF. The CDR3 DNA is TGTGCCAGCTCACCCGATTACGCAGTTGGGGAGACCCAGTACTTC.

This clone was detected once. This chain joins TRBV6-5 and TRBJ2-1, with 7 bases that match TRBD1. Per germline, CDR1 MNHEY and CDR2 SVGAGI. V lost 6 bases, J lost 6 bases, and 5 bases stayed unmatched. This CDR3 comprises 13 residues. As DNA, the CDR3 is TGTGCCAGCAGCTCGGGACAGACCAATGAGCAGTTCTTC. Residues: CASSSGQTNEQFF.

J is TRBJ1-3 and V is TRBV9, with a tentative D call TRBD1 (5 bases). The CDR3 is made up of 15 amino acids. Trimming shortened V by 6 bases and J by 7 bases, and 20 bases separated the two germline ends. Germline values: CDR1 SGDLS, CDR2 YYNGEE. CDR3 nucleotides: TGTGCCAGCACCCGAAACCCGGGGGAATTGAACACCATATATTTT. Encoded protein: CASTRNPGELNTIYF. The full variable domain, its missing parts supplied by reference TRBV9 and TRBJ1-3, is DSGVTQTPKHLITATGQRVTLRCSPRSGDLSVYWYQQSLDQGLQFLIQYYNGEERAKGNILERFSAQQFPDLHSELNLSSLELGDSALYFCASTRNPGELNTIYFGEGSWLTVV.

The rearrangement links TRBV27 to TRBJ2-7; 9 bases match TRBD1. V dropped 2 bases and J dropped 12; count of bases not matched to a gene: 8. Germline CDR1 MNHEY, CDR2 SMNVEV (reference sequence). The CDR3 has 13 amino acids. CDR3 residues: CASSLRDREYLYF. CDR3 bases: TGTGCCAGCAGTTTAAGGGACAGGGAGTATTTGTACTTC.

J is TRBJ2-5 and V is TRBV19; TRBD2 is a possible D gene (7 bases). CDR3 length: 14 amino acids. Germline CDR1 is LNHDA and CDR2 is SQIVND (reference sequence). Trimming left V 6 bases short and J 2 bases short, with 13 bases between. CDR3 amino acids: CASRGGALQETQYF. CDR3 DNA: TGTGCCAGTAGGGGGGGGGCTTTACAAGAGACCCAGTACTTC.

The chain employs TRBV9 and TRBJ2-7; D ambiguous. Trimming removed 0 bases from V and 1 base from J, with 5 bases in between. The CDR3 contains 13 residues. CDR1 SGDLS and CDR2 YYNGEE come from the germline V gene. The CDR3: CASSVGGSYEQYF. CDR3 nucleotides: TGTGCCAGCAGCGTAGGAGGTTCCTACGAGCAGTACTTC.